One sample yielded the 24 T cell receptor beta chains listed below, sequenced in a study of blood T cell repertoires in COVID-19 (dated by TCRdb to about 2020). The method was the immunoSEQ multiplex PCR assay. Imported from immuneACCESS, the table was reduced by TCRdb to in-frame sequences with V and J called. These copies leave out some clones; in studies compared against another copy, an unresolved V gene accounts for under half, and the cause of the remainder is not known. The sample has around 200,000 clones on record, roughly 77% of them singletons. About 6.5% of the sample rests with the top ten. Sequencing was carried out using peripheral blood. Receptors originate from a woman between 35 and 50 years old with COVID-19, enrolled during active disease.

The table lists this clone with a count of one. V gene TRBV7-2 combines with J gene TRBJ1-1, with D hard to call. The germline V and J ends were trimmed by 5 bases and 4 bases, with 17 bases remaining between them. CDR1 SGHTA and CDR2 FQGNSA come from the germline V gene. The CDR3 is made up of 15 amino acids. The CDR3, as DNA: TGTGCCAGCAGCCTACGGGTCACCGACGGCACTGAAGCTTTCTTT. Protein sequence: CASSLRVTDGTEAFF.

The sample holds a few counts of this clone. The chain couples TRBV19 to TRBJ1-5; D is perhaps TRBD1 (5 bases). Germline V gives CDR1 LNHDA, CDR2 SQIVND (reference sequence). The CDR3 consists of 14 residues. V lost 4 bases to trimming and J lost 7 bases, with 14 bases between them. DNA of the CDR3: TGTGCCAGTAGTACACCCCAGGGTAACCAGCCCCAGCATTTT. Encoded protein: CASSTPQGNQPQHF.

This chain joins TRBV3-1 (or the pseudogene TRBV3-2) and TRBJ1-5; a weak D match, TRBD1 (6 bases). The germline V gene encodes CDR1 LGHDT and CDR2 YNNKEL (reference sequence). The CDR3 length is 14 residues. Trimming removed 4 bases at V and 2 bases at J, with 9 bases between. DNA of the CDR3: TGTGCCAGCAGCCCACAGGGTGGCAATCAGCCCCAGCATTTT. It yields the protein CASSPQGGNQPQHF.

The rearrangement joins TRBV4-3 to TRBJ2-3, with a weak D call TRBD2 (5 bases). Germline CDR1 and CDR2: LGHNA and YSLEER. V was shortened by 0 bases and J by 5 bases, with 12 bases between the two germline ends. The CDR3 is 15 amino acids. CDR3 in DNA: TGCGCCAGCAGCCAAGATCGTCGGGGAGTAGATACGCAGTATTTT. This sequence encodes CASSQDRRGVDTQYF.

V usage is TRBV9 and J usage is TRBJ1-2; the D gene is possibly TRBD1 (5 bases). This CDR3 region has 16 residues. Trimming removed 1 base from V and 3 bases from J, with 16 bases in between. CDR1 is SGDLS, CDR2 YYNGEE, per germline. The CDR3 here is CASSVLQGRADYGYTF. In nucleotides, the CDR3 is TGTGCCAGCAGCGTATTGCAGGGAAGGGCTGACTATGGCTACACCTTC.

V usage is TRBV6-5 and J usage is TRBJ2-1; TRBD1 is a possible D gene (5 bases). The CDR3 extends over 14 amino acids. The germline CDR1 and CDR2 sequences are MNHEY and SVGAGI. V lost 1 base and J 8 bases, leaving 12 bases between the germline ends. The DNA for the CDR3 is TGTGCCAGCAGTTACTTCCAGGGCCGGGATGAGCAGTTCTTC. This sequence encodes CASSYFQGRDEQFF.

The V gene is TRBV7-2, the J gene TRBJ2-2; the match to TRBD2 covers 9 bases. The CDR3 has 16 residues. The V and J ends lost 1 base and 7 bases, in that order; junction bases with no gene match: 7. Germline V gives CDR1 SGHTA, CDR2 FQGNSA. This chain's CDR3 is CASSLVVLAGHGELFF. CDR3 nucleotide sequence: TGTGCCAGCAGCTTAGTAGTTCTAGCGGGGCACGGGGAGCTGTTTTTT.

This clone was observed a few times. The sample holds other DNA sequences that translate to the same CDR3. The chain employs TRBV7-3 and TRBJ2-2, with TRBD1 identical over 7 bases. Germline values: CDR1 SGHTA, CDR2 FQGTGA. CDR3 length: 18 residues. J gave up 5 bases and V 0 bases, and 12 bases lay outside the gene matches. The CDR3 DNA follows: TGTGCCAGCAGCTTAACGTACGTGGCAGGGGGTCGGACCGGGGAGCTGTTTTTT. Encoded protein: CASSLTYVAGGRTGELFF. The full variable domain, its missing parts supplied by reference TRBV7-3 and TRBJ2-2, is GAGVSQTPSNKVTEKGKYVELRCDPISGHTALYWYRQSLGQGPEFLIYFQGTGAADDSGLPNDRFFAVRPEGSVSTLKIQRTERGDSAVYLCASSLTYVAGGRTGELFFGEGSRLTVL.

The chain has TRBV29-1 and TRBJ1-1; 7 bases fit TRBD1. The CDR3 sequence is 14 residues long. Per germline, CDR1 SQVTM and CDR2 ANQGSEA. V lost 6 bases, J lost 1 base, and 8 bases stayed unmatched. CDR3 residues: CSVRGGQTNTEAFF. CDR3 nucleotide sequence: TGCAGCGTACGGGGGGGACAGACGAACACTGAAGCTTTCTTT.

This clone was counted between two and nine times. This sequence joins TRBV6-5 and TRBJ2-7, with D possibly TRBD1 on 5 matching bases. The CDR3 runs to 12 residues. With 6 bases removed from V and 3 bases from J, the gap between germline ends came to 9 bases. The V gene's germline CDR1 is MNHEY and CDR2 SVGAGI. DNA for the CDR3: TGTGCCAGCAGCGGACATGGCTACGAGCAGTACTTC. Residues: CASSGHGYEQYF.

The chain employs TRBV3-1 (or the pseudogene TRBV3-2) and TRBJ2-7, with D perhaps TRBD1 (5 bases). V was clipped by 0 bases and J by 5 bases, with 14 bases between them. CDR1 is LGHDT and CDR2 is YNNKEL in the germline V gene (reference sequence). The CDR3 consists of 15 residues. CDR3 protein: CASSQDFRGFDEQYF. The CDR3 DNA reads TGTGCCAGCAGCCAAGATTTTAGGGGCTTCGACGAGCAGTACTTC.

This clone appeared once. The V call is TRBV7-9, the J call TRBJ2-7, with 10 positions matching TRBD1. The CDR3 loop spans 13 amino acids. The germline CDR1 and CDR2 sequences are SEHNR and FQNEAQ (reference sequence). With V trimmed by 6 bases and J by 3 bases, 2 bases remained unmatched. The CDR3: CASRGQGIYEQYF. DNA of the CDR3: TGTGCCAGCAGGGGACAGGGGATCTACGAGCAGTACTTC.

The CDR3 DNA follows: TGCAGCGTTGAATTAACAAGCGGGGGGGAAAAACTGTTTTTT. Translating it yields CSVELTSGGEKLFF. The chain couples TRBV29-1 to TRBJ1-4, with D perhaps TRBD1 (5 bases). Trimming took off 2 bases at V and 8 bases at J, with 15 bases between the two ends. Germline V gene lookup returns CDR1 SQVTM and CDR2 ANQGSEA. The CDR3 totals 14 residues.

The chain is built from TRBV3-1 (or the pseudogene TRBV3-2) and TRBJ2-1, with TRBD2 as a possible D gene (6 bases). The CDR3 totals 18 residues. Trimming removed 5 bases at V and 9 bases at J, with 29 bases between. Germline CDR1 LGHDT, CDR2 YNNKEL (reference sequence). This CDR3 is CASSLVIEGGVSRPEQFF. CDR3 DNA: TGTGCCAGCAGCTTAGTAATCGAGGGCGGGGTGAGTCGGCCTGAGCAGTTCTTC.

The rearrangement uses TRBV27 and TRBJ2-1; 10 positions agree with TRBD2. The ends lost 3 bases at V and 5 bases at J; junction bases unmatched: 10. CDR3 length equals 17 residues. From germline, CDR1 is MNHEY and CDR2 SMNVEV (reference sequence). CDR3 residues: CASSFLPRTSGHNEQFF. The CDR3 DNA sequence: TGTGCCAGCAGTTTCCTCCCCAGGACTAGCGGTCACAATGAGCAGTTCTTC.

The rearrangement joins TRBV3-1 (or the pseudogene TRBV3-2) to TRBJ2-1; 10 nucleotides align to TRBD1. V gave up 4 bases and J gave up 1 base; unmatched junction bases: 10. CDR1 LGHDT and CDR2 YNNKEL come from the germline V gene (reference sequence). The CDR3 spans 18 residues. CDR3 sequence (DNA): TGTGCCAGCAGCCCTAACCCGGGACAGGGGTTGTCCTACAATGAGCAGTTCTTC. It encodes CASSPNPGQGLSYNEQFF.

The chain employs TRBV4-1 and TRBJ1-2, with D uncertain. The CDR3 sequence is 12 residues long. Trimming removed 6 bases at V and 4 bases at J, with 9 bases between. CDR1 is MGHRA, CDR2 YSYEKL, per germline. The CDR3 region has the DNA TGCGCCAGCAGTAGCATTTCCTATGGCTACACCTTC. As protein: CASSSISYGYTF.

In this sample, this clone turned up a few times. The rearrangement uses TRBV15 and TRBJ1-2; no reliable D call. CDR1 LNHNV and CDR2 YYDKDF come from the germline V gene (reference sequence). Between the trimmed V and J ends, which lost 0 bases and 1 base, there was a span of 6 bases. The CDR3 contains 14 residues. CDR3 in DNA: TGTGCCACCAGCAGAGAAGCGGGTAACTATGGCTACACCTTC. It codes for CATSREAGNYGYTF.

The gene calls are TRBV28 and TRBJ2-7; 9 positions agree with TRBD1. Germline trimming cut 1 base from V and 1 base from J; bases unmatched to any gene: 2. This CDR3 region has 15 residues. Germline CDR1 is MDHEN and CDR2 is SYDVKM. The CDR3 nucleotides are TGTGCCAGCAGTTTATTGACAGGGGGGTCCTACGAGCAGTACTTC. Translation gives CASSLLTGGSYEQYF.

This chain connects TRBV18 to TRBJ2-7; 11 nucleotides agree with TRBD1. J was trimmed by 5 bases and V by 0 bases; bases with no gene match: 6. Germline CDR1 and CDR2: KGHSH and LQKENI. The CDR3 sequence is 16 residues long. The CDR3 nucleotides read TGTGCCAGCTCACCACCGGTCGGACAGGGGGCTAACGAGCAGTACTTC. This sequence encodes CASSPPVGQGANEQYF.

The CDR3 spells CASSGPGQGIYQPQHF. DNA of the CDR3: TGTGCCAGCAGTGGGCCGGGACAGGGGATATATCAGCCCCAGCATTTT. The chain has TRBV28 and TRBJ1-5, with 10 bases identical to TRBD1. From germline, CDR1 is MDHEN and CDR2 SYDVKM. This CDR3 comprises 16 residues. V dropped 5 bases and J dropped 5; count of bases not matched to a gene: 9. Full variable domain (remainder filled in from reference TRBV28 and TRBJ1-5): DVKVTQSSRYLVKRTGEKVFLECVQDMDHENMFWYRQDPGLGLRLIYFSYDVKMKEKGDIPEGYSVSREKKERFSLILESASTNQTSMYLCASSGPGQGIYQPQHFGDGTRLSIL.

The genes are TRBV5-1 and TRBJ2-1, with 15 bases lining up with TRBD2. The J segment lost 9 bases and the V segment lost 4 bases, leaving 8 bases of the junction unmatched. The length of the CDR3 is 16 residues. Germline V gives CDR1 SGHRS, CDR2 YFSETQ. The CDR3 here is CASSVRTSGGATEQFF. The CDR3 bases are TGCGCCAGCAGCGTAAGGACTAGCGGGGGGGCCACTGAGCAGTTCTTC.

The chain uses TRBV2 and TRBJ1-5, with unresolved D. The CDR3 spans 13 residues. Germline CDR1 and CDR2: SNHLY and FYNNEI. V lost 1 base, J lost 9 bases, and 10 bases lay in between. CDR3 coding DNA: TGTGCCAGCAGTGAAGTTTCGGAGCGGCCCCAGCATTTT. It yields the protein CASSEVSERPQHF. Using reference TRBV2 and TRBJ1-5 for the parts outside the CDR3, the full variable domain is EPEVTQTPSHQVTQMGQEVILRCVPISNHLYFYWYRQILGQKVEFLVSFYNNEISEKSEIFDDQFSVERPDGSNFTLKIRSTKLEDSAMYFCASSEVSERPQHFGDGTRLSIL.

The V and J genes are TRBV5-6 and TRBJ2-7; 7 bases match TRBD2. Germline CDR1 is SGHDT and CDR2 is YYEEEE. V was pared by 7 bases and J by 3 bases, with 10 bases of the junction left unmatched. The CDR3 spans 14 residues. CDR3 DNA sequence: TGTGCCAGCTCAACCTCAAGCGGGAACTACGAGCAGTACTTC. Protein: CASSTSSGNYEQYF.